A selection of T cell receptor beta chains follows, all from one sample in a study of cytomegalovirus exposure and HLA in healthy donors. Sequenced by immunoSEQ multiplex PCR; TCRdb stores in-frame clones only, minus some. The profile covers under 150,000 clones, with roughly three quarters appearing a single time and approximately 0.9% taken by the ten largest. The sample taken for sequencing was PBMCs. The receptors come from a woman aged 55-70 years in good health and CMV-seronegative. Both conserved end residues are part of each CDR3. Each record gives: V gene, D gene, J gene, clone size, CDR3 protein, CDR3 DNA. A D gene is named only where the DNA matches it firmly. Rows may omit the clone size; those that give it use once, few, many or a size class.

TRBV9	TRBD1	TRBJ1-1	.	CASSVDPGTGGITEAFF	TGTGCCAGCAGCGTAGATCCTGGGACAGGGGGCATCACTGAAGCTTTCTTT
TRBV2	.	TRBJ1-5	few	CASSANRNQPQHF	TGTGCCAGCAGTGCAAACAGAAATCAGCCCCAGCATTTT
TRBV19	.	TRBJ2-3	.	CASSNAGLTDTQYF	TGTGCCAGTAGTAACGCAGGGCTCACAGATACGCAGTATTTT
TRBV7-9	.	TRBJ2-5	.	CASSGEGYLDKETQYF	TGTGCCAGCAGCGGAGAAGGCTACTTGGACAAAGAGACCCAGTACTTC
TRBV23-1	.	TRBJ1-5	.	CASSQSVPIADPYPGQPQHF	TGCGCCAGCAGTCAATCGGTCCCAATTGCGGATCCCTACCCCGGTCAGCCCCAGCATTTT
TRBV27	.	TRBJ1-4	.	CASSFLDRMEKLFF	TGTGCCAGCAGTTTTCTCGACAGGATGGAAAAACTGTTTTTT
TRBV29-1	.	TRBJ1-4	.	CSVEGQYNEKLFF	TGCAGCGTGGAAGGACAGTATAATGAAAAACTGTTTTTT
TRBV10-1	.	TRBJ1-3	few	CASTWTYSGNTIYF	TGCGCCAGCACTTGGACTTACTCTGGAAACACCATATATTTT
TRBV28	.	TRBJ1-1	.	CASSSPFPVTEAFF	TGTGCCAGCAGTTCCCCTTTTCCGGTCACTGAAGCTTTCTTT
TRBV6-1	TRBD1	TRBJ1-5	.	CASATGGNQPQHF	TGTGCCAGCGCCACAGGGGGGAATCAGCCCCAGCATTTT
TRBV20-1	.	TRBJ2-1	.	CSAARRNEQFF	TGCAGTGCTGCCCGGAGGAATGAGCAGTTCTTC
TRBV2	TRBD1	TRBJ1-3	once	CASSVGTVGNTIYF	TGTGCCAGCAGTGTAGGGACAGTCGGAAACACCATATATTTT
TRBV6-1	.	TRBJ2-7	.	CASSFRGSYEQYF	TGTGCCAGCAGCTTCAGGGGCTCCTACGAGCAGTACTTC